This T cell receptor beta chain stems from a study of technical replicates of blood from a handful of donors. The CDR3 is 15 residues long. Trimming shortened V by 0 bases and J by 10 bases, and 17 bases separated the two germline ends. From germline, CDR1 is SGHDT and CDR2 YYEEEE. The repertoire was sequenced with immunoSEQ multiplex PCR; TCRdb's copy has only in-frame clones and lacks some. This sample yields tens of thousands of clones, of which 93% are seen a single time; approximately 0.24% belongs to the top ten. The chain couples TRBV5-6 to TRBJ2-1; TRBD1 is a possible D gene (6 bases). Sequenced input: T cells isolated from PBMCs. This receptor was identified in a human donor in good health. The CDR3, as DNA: TGTGCCAGCAGCTTGGCCCTAAATTCAGGGACAGAGCAGTTCTTC. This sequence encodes CASSLALNSGTEQFF.